The 10 T cell receptor beta chains presented below share a single source sample, sequenced in a study of T cell changes during pregnancy in multiple sclerosis. TCRdb's copy holds only in-frame clones and misses some; the assay was immunoSEQ multiplex PCR. The profile shows roughly 84,000 clones, approximately 92% of them singletons. This specimen consisted of peripheral blood, obtained in the third trimester of pregnancy. The receptors here all came from a female donor in good health, enrolled as a control in a pregnancy study.

The chain links TRBV6-5 to TRBJ1-2, with D perhaps TRBD1 (6 bases). The V gene's germline CDR1 is MNHEY and CDR2 SVGAGI. V was trimmed by 9 bases and J by 4 bases, leaving 15 bases between them. CDR3 length: 13 residues. For the CDR3, the DNA is TGTGCCAGTTACAGGGCCTCGGGCTATGGCTACACCTTC. This sequence encodes CASYRASGYGYTF.

V is TRBV5-1 and J is TRBJ2-7, with TRBD2 matching over 7 bases. Germline CDR1 SGHRS, CDR2 YFSETQ. V shed 1 base, J shed 5 bases, and the junction held 6 bases outside the gene matches. There are 14 residues in the CDR3. CDR3 nucleotide sequence: TGCGCCAGCAGCTTGCCCGGGGGGATAAACGAGCAGTACTTC. It specifies CASSLPGGINEQYF.

The chain uses TRBV6-1 and TRBJ2-7; tentative D call: TRBD1 (5 bases). From germline, CDR1 is MNHNS and CDR2 SASEGT. The CDR3 extends over 15 amino acids. Trimming shortened V by 1 base and J by 5 bases, and 15 bases separated the two germline ends. CDR3 nucleotides: TGTGCCAGCAGTGAAGTTTCCAGGGCGATGGACGAGCAGTACTTC. This codes for CASSEVSRAMDEQYF.

The chain combines TRBV28 with TRBJ1-1; D is unclear. The CDR3 covers 14 residues. Trimming stripped 6 bases from V and 1 base from J, with 12 bases between. Germline V gives CDR1 MDHEN, CDR2 SYDVKM. The CDR3 nucleotides read TGTGCCAGCAGAGAGACGGGGAGGAACACTGAAGCTTTCTTT. It encodes CASRETGRNTEAFF.

The rearrangement links TRBV7-2 to TRBJ2-2; D unclear. CDR3 length: 12 amino acids. V was trimmed by 5 bases and J by 2 bases, leaving 3 bases between them. Germline CDR1 is SGHTA and CDR2 is FQGNSA. The chain's CDR3 is CASSTNTGELFF. CDR3 nucleotides: TGTGCCAGCAGCACAAACACCGGGGAGCTGTTTTTT.

This chain joins TRBV2 and TRBJ1-1; 9 positions match TRBD1. CDR1 and CDR2 from the germline V gene are SNHLY and FYNNEI. The CDR3 is made up of 14 amino acids. Losses at the gene ends were 6 bases for V and 5 bases for J; bases not matched to a gene: 7. CDR3 nucleotides: TGTGCCAGCAGCGCACAGGGGGCGAGAACTGAAGCTTTCTTT. Its protein is CASSAQGARTEAFF.

The chain links TRBV5-6 to TRBJ2-4; D might be TRBD2 (6 bases). The CDR3 runs to 16 residues. In germline, CDR1 is SGHDT, CDR2 YYEEEE. Trimming cost V 0 bases and J 9 bases, with 19 bases left between them. CDR3 residues: CASSLGGGGTLGIQYF. The CDR3 DNA is TGTGCCAGCAGCTTGGGGGGCGGCGGGACCTTGGGCATTCAGTACTTC.

V gene TRBV6-6 combines with J gene TRBJ1-1; 7 bases map to TRBD1. Germline V gene data show CDR1 as MNHNY and CDR2 as SVGAGI (reference sequence). The CDR3 has 13 amino acids. With 4 bases clipped from V and 6 bases from J, the junction kept 5 bases outside the gene matches. The CDR3 loop reads CASSSRGEPEAFF. In DNA form, the CDR3 reads TGTGCCAGCAGTTCCAGGGGGGAACCTGAAGCTTTCTTT.

The table lists this clone with a count of one. The chain recombines TRBV5-1 with TRBJ2-7; 8 bases agree with TRBD1. The CDR3 sequence is 13 residues long. Germline values: CDR1 SGHRS, CDR2 YFSETQ. V shed 4 bases, J shed 5 bases, and the junction held 5 bases outside the gene matches. CDR3 in DNA: TGCGCCAGCAGCCTCGGACAGGGTGACGAGCAGTACTTC. Amino acid sequence: CASSLGQGDEQYF.

The sample holds one count of this clone. V usage is TRBV7-9 and J usage is TRBJ2-7; TRBD2 might be the D (5 bases). The CDR3 is 13 residues long. Trimming shortened V by 1 base and J by 10 bases, and 14 bases separated the two germline ends. The V gene's germline CDR1 is SEHNR and CDR2 FQNEAQ (reference sequence). This chain's CDR3 is CASSLEERVDQYF. As DNA, the CDR3 is TGTGCCAGCAGCTTAGAGGAGAGGGTGGACCAGTACTTC.